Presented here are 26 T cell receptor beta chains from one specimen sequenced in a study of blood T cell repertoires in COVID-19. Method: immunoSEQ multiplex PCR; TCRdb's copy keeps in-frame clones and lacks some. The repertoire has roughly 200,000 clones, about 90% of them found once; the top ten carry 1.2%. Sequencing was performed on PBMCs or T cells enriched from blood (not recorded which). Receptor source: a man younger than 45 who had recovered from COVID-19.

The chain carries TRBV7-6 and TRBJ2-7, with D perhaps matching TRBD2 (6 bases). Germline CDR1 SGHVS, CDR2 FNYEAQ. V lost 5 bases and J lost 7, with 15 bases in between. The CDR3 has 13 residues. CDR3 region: CASSRRDVGEQYF. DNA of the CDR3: TGTGCCAGCAGCCGGAGGGATGTTGGTGAGCAGTACTTC.

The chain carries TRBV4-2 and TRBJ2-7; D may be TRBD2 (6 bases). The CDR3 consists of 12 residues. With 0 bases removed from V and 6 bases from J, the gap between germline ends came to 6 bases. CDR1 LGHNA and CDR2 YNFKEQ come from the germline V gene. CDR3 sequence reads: CASSQDGGEQYF. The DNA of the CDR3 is TGTGCCAGCAGCCAAGACGGGGGCGAGCAGTACTTC.

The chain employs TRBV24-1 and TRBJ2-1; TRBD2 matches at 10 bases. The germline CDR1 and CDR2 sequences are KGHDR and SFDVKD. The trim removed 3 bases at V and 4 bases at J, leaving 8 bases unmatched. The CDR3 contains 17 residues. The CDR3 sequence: CATSDRASGGLYNEQFF. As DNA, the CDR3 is TGTGCCACCAGTGATCGGGCTAGCGGGGGACTATACAATGAGCAGTTCTTC.

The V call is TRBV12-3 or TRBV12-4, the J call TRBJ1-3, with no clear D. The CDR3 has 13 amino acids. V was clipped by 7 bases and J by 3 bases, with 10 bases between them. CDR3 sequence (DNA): TGTGCCAGCACCAACACAGATGGAAACACCATATATTTT. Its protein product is CASTNTDGNTIYF.

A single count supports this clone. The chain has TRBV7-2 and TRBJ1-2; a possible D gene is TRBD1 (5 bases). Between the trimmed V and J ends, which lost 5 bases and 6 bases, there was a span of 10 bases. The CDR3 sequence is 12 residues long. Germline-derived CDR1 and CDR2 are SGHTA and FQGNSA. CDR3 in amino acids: CASSMDMDGYTF. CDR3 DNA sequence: TGTGCCAGCAGCATGGACATGGATGGCTACACCTTC.

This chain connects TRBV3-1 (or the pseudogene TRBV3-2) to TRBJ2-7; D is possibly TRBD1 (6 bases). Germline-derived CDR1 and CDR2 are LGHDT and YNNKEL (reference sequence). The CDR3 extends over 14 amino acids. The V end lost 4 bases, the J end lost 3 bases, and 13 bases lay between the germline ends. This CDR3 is CASSPDRIHYEQYF. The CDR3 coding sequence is TGTGCCAGCAGCCCTGACAGGATTCACTACGAGCAGTACTTC.

CDR3 protein: CASSQEPRGTEAFF. The CDR3 DNA is TGCGCCAGCAGCCAAGAACCTAGGGGGACTGAAGCTTTCTTT. This chain links TRBV4-1 with TRBJ1-1, with a weak D call TRBD1 (6 bases). Germline V lookup: CDR1 MGHRA, CDR2 YSYEKL. The CDR3 totals 14 residues. Trimming shortened V by 0 bases and J by 5 bases, and 10 bases separated the two germline ends.

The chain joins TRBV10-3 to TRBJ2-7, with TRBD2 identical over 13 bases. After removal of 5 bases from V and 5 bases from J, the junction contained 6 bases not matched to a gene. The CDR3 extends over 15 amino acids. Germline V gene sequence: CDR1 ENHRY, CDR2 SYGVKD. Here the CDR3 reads CAISPTSGRSHEQYF. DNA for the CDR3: TGTGCCATCAGTCCGACTAGCGGGAGGTCCCACGAGCAGTACTTC.

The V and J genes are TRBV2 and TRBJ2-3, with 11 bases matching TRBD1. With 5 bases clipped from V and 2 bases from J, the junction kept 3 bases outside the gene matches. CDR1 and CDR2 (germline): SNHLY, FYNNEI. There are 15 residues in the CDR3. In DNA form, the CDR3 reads TGTGCCAGCAGTAAAGGACAGGGGGCCACAGATACGCAGTATTTT. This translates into CASSKGQGATDTQYF.

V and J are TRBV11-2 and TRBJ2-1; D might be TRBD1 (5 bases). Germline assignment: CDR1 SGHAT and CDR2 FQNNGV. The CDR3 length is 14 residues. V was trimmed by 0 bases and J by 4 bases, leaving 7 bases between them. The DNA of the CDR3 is TGTGCCAGCAGCTTAGAGACAGCTTACAATGAGCAGTTCTTC. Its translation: CASSLETAYNEQFF. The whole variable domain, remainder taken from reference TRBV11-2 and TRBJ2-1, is EAGVAQSPRYKIIEKRQSVAFWCNPISGHATLYWYQQILGQGPKLLIQFQNNGVVDDSQLPKDRFSAERLKGVDSTLKIQPAKLEDSAVYLCASSLETAYNEQFFGPGTRLTVL.

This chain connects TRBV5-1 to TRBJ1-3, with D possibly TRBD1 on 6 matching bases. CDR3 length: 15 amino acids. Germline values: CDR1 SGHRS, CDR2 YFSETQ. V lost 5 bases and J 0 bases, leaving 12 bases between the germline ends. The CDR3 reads CASRKDSFSGNTIYF. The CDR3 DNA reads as TGCGCCAGCAGAAAGGACAGCTTCTCTGGAAACACCATATATTTT.

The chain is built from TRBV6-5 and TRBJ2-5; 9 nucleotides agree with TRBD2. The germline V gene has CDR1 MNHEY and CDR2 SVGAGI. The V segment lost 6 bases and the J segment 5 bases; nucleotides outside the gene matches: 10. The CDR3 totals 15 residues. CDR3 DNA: TGTGCCAGCAGCTCAAATAGCGGGAGATGGGAGACCCAGTACTTC. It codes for CASSSNSGRWETQYF.

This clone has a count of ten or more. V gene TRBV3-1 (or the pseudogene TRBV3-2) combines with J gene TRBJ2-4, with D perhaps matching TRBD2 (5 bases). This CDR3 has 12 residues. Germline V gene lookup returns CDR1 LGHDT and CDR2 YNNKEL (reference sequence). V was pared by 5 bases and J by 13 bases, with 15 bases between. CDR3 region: CASSSFTGIQYF. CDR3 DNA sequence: TGTGCCAGCAGCTCCTTTACCGGGATACAGTACTTC.

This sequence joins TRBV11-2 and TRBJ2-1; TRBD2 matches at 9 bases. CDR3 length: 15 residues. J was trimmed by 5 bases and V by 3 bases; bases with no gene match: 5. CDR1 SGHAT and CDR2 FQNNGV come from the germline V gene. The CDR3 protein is CASSFSGSSDNEQFF. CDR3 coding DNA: TGTGCCAGCAGCTTTAGCGGGAGCTCGGACAATGAGCAGTTCTTC.

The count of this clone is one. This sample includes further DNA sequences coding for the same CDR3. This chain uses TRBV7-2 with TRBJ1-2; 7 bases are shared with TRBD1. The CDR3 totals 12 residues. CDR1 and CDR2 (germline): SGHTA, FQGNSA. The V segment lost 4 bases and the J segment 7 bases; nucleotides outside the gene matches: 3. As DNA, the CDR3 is TGTGCCAGCAGCTCCAACAGGGGTGGCTACACCTTC. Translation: CASSSNRGGYTF.

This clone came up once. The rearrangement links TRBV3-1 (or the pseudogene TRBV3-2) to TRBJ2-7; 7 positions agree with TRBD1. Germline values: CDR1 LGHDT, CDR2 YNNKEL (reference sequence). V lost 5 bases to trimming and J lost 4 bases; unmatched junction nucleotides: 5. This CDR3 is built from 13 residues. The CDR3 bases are TGTGCCAGCAGCAAAACAGGGGAATACGAGCAGTACTTC. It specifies CASSKTGEYEQYF.

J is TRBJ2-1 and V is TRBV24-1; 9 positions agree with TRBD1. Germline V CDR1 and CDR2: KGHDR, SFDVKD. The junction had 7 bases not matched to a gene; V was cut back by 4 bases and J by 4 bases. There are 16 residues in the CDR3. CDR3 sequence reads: CATSESGTGTYNEQFF. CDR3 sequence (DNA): TGTGCCACCAGTGAGTCCGGGACAGGGACTTACAATGAGCAGTTCTTC.

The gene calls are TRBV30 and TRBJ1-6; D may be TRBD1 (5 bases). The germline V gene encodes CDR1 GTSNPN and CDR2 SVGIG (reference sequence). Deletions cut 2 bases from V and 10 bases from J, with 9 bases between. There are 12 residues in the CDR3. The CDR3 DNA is TGTGCCTGGAGTCCGGAGGGGTCACCCCTCCACTTT. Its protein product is CAWSPEGSPLHF.

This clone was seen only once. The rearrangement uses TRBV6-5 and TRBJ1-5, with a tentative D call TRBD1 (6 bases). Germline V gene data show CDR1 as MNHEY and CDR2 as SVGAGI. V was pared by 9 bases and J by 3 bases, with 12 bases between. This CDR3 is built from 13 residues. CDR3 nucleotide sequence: TGTGCCAGTGGGGTGGGGGCCAATCAGCCCCAGCATTTT. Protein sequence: CASGVGANQPQHF.

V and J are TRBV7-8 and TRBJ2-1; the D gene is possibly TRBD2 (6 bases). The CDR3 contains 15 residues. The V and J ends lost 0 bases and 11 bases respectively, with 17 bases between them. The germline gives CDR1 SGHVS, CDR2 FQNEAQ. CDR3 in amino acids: CASSLAGMGRGKQFF. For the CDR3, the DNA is TGTGCCAGCAGCTTAGCGGGGATGGGGCGGGGAAAGCAGTTCTTC.

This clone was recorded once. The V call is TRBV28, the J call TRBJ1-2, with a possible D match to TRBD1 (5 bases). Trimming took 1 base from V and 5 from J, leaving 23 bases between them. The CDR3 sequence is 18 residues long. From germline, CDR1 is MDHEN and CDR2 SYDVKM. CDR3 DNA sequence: TGTGCCAGCAGTTTATTTCCCCTAGGAGGGGCCCTTTCATATGGCTACACCTTC. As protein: CASSLFPLGGALSYGYTF.

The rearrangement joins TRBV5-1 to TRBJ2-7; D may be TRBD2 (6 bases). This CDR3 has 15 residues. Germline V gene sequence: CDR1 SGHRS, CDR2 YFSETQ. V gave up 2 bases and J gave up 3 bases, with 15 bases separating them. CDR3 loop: CASSFGGPRNYEQYF. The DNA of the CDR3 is TGCGCCAGCAGCTTCGGGGGACCAAGAAACTACGAGCAGTACTTC.

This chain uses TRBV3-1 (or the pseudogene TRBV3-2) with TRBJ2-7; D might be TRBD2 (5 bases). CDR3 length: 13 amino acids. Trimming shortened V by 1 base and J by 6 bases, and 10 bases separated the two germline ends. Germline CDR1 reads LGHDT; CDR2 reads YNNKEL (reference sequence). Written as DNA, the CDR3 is TGTGCCAGCAGCCAAGCTAGCTTAAGCGAGCAGTACTTC. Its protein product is CASSQASLSEQYF.

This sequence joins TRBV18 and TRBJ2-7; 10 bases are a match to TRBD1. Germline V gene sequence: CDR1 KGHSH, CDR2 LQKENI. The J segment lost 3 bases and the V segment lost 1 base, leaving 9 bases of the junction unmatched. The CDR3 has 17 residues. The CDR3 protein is CASSPLPGQGRDYEQYF. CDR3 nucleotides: TGTGCCAGCTCACCACTTCCGGGACAGGGGCGAGACTACGAGCAGTACTTC.

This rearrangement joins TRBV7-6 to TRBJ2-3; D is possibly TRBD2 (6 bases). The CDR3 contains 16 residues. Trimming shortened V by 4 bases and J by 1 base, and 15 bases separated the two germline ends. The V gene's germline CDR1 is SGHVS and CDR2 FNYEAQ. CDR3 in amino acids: CASSSRQGGGTDTQYF. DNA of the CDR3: TGTGCCAGCAGCTCACGCCAGGGCGGGGGCACAGATACGCAGTATTTT.

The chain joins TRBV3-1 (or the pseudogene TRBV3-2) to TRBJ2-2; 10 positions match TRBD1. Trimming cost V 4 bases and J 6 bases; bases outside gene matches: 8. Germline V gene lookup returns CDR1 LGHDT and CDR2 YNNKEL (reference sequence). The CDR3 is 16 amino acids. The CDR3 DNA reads TGTGCCAGCAGCCCCTGGGACAGGGGAGGTTCCGGGGAGCTGTTTTTT. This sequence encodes CASSPWDRGGSGELFF.